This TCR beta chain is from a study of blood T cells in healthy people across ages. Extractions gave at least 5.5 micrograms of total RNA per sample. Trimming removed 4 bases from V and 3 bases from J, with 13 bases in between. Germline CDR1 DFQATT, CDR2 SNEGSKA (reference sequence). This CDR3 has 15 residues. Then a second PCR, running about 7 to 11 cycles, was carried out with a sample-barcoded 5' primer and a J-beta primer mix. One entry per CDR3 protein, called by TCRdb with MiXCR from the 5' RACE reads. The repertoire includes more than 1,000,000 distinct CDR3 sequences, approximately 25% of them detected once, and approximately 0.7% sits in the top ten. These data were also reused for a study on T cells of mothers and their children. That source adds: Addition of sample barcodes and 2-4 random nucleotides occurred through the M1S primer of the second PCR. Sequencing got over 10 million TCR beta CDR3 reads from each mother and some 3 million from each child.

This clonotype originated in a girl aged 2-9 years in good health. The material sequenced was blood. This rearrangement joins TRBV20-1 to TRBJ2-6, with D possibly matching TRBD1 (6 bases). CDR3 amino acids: CSATKTGFGANVLTF. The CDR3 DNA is TGCAGTGCTACAAAAACAGGGTTTGGGGCCAACGTCCTGACTTTC.